This T cell receptor (beta chain) is from a study of blood T cell repertoires in COVID-19 (dated by TCRdb to about 2020). Notes on the research overall: The collaborator samples originated in the United States, Italy and Spain and spanned the acute and convalescent phases of COVID-19. The samples were drawn from the first 160 participants of the ongoing ImmuneRACE study and from 950 to 1,500 subjects provided by 6 global collaborators. The dataset comprised deeply sampled blood TCRbeta repertoires from subjects exposed to, actively infected with, or recovered from COVID-19. Where available, HLA class I and class II types were taken from metadata supplied by the sample provider and were not determined by assay-based typing. A freely available public database, intended as a resource for researchers studying the immune response to SARS-CoV-2, is where the repertoires were released. A de-identified subject ID, COVID-19 status, age in years and sex were almost always included in the sample metadata. The material from the prospective study consisted of cDNA or gDNA derived from T cells, B-cell-depleted T cells, or PBMCs.

Participants in the prospective study were enrolled through a virtual design, were aged 18 to 89 years, and lived in 24 United States geographic areas. In the prospective study, participants were assigned to cohorts based on the clinical history participants reported in a screening survey and a study questionnaire. Exposed participants were defined as having been in contact with someone with a PCR-confirmed or clinician-diagnosed COVID-19 case within 2 weeks of study entry. Mobile phlebotomists in the prospective study collected whole blood, serum and a nasopharyngeal or oropharyngeal swab from every participant. Over an approximately 2-month period, participants in the prospective study had the option of providing additional blood draws and questionnaires. Blood samples from the prospective study were shipped frozen or at room temperature prior to DNA extraction. The immunoSEQ Assay, a bias-controlled multiplex PCR, was used to amplify TCRbeta CDR3 regions from genomic DNA. The study's processing was this. The number of nucleated cells in each sample was estimated from the amplification of reference gene primers within the assay. Sequence reads were collapsed and filtered to measure the absolute abundance of every unique TCRbeta CDR3 rearrangement. For each sample, productive Simpson clonality was calculated by taking the square root of Simpson's diversity index across productive rearrangements. TCRdb limited this immuneACCESS table to in-frame rearrangements with V and J called. A share of clones is missing; checked studies link under half to unresolved V genes, and the rest is unexplained. V and J calls and clone size follow that table, whereas D and trimming were derived from the DNA. The sample table contains about 150,000 clones; only one count was recorded for around 90% of them. Of the sample, approximately 3.7% is held by the ten largest clones.

A note on this clone: The clone's antigen remains unknown. Base quality data are lacking; no much larger clone is found one base away.

Counted from cysteine to phenylalanine, this CDR3 has 13 amino acids. The entry retains the CDR3 DNA only, 39 bases that are in frame from base 1. V is pruned by 3 bases and J by 13 bases, leaving 4 bases of the junction without a gene match. The CDR1 and CDR2 encoded by the germline V gene (reference sequence) are WNHNN and SYGVQD. Beyond this particular receptor, the publication reports: How much clinical and demographic metadata was included differed by source and by participant, and the metadata was provided uncurated.

This chain joins TRBV10-1 to TRBJ1-6, and 9 junction bases match TRBD1. Sequencing was done on a sample of PBMCs or T cells enriched from blood (not recorded which). The TCR sequence derives from a woman between 35 and 50 years old who had been exposed to COVID-19. The DNA sequence follows: TGCGCCAGCAGTGACGGACAGGGGTCCCCCCTCCACTTT. Translated, it gives CASSDGQGSPLHF.